This T cell receptor beta chain was sequenced for a study of beta chain features in type 1 diabetes. There are 12 residues in the CDR3. The germline V and J ends were trimmed by 5 bases and 2 bases, with 6 bases remaining between them. Germline V lookup: CDR1 SGHTA, CDR2 FQGNSA. Investigators reverse transcribed all isolated RNA, so they sequenced expressed TCRB transcripts. Data came from immunoSEQ multiplex PCR; TCRdb stores just in-frame clones and leaves some out. The table includes 130,000 or so clones, 15% to 20% detected once. This clone was picked up a small number of times. Its antigen is undetermined. Study results and limitations: A moderate, significant TCRB CDR3 shortening appeared in type 1 diabetes across four CD4+ subsets. Any HLA-type effect on TCRB rearrangement remained unresolved here.

Sequencing was done on a sample of central memory CD4+ T cells from blood. This chain links TRBV7-2 with TRBJ2-5; D gene unclear. The receptor was isolated from a man aged 18 to 30 with type 1 diabetes. CDR3 nucleotides: TGTGCCAGCAGCACCTTTCAAGAGACCCAGTACTTC. Protein sequence: CASSTFQETQYF. Full variable domain (missing parts from reference TRBV7-2 and TRBJ2-5): GAGVSQSPSNKVTEKGKDVELRCDPISGHTALYWYRQSLGQGLEFLIYFQGNSAPDKSGLPSDRFSAERTGGSVSTLTIQRTQQEDSAVYLCASSTFQETQYFGPGTRLLVL.